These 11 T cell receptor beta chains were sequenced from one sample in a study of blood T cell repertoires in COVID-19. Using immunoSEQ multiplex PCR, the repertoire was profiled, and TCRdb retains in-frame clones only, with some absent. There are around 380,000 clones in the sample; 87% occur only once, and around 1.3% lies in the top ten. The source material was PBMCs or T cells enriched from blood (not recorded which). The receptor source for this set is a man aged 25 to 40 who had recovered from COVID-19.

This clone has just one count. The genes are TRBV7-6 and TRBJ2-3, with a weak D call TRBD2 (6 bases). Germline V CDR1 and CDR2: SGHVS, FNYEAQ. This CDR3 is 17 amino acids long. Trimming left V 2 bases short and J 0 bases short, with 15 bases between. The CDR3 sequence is CASSLHLYGGSTDTQYF. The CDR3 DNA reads TGTGCCAGCAGCTTACATCTGTACGGGGGAAGCACAGATACGCAGTATTTT.

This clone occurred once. For the CDR3, the DNA is TGCGCCAGCAGGGTAGGGGCCCCTAACTATGGCTACACCTTC. Protein product: CASRVGAPNYGYTF. This chain joins TRBV10-2 and TRBJ1-2, with D possibly matching TRBD1 (5 bases). CDR1 is WSHSY and CDR2 is SAAADI in the germline V gene. This CDR3 has 14 residues. Trimming cost V 6 bases and J 0 bases, with 11 bases left between them.

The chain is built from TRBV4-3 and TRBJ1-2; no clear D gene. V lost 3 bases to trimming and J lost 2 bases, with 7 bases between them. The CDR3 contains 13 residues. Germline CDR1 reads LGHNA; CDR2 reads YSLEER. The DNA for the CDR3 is TGCGCCAGCAGCCAGTTGCAGAACTATGGCTACACCTTC. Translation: CASSQLQNYGYTF.

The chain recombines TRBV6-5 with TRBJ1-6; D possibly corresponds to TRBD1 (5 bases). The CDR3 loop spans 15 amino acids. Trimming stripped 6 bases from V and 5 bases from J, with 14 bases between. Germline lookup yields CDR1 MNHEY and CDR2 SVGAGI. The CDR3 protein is CASRTFDSNNSPLHF. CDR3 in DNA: TGTGCCAGCAGGACTTTCGACAGTAATAATTCACCCCTCCACTTT.

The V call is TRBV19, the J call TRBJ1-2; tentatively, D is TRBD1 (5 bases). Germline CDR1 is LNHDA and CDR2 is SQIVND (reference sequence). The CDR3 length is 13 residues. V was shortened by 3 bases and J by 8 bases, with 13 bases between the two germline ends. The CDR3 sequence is CASSISDGAGYTF. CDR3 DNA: TGTGCCAGTAGTATTAGTGATGGGGCCGGCTACACCTTC.

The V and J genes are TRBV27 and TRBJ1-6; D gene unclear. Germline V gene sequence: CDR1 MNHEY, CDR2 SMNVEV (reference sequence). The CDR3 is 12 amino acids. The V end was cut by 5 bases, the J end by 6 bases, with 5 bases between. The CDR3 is CASSLINSPLHF. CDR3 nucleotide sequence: TGTGCCAGCAGTCTAATTAATTCACCCCTCCACTTT.

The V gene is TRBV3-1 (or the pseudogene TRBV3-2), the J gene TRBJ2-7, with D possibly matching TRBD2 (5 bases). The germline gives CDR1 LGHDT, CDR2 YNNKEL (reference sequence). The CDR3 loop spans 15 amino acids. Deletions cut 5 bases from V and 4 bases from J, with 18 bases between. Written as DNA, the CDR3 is TGTGCCAGCAGCTTCGGGATCAGCCAACATTACGAGCAGTACTTC. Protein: CASSFGISQHYEQYF.

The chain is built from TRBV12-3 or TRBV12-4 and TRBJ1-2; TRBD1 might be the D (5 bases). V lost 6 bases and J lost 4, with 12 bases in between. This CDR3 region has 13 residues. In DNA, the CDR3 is TGTGCCAGCAGGCTTTTAGGGGCCTATGGCTACACCTTC. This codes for CASRLLGAYGYTF.

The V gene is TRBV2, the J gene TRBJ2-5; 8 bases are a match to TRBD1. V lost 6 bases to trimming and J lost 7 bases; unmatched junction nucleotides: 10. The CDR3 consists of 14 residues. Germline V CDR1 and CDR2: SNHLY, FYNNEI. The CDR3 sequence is CASSGPGQGLTQYF. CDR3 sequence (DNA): TGTGCCAGCAGCGGGCCTGGACAGGGCTTGACCCAGTACTTC.

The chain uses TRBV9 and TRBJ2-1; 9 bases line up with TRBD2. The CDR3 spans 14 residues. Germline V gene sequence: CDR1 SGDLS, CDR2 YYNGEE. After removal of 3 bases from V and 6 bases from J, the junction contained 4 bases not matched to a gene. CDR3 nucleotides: TGTGCCAGCAGCGAGGGACTAGCCGGCAATGAGCAGTTCTTC. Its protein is CASSEGLAGNEQFF.

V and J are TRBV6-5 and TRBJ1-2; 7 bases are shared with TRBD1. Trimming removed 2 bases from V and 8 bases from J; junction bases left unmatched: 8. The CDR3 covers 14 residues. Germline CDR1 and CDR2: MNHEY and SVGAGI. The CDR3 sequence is CASSYVGDSGGYTF. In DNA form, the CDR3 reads TGTGCCAGCAGTTACGTCGGGGACAGTGGGGGCTACACCTTC.